Listed here is a single TCR beta chain. CDR1 and CDR2 from the germline V gene are SGHDT and YYEEEE. This CDR3 is 15 amino acids long. The trim removed 4 bases at V and 2 bases at J, leaving 3 bases unmatched. Sequenced by immunoSEQ multiplex PCR; TCRdb stores in-frame clones only, minus some. The table lists 95,000 to 130,000 clones, over 85% of them singletons. This specimen comes from a study of control samples from healthy donors and cancer patients. Sequenced sample: blood. The TCR originated in a man aged 30-40 years in good health. The gene calls are TRBV5-6 and TRBJ2-1; 10 bases agree with TRBD1. CDR3 nucleotide sequence: TGTGCCAGCAGCGCCGGACAGGGGGCCTACAATGAGCAGTTCTTC. This gives the protein CASSAGQGAYNEQFF.